The text below deals with one T cell receptor (beta chain). The CDR3 loop spans 17 amino acids. The V gene end was trimmed by 3 bases and the J gene end by 3 bases; junction bases not matched to a gene: 10. Per the germline V gene, CDR1 is LNHDA and CDR2 is SQIVND (reference sequence). The data originate from a study of blood T cell repertoires in COVID-19. Study context: Acute-phase and convalescent COVID-19 samples originated in the United States, Italy and Spain. In each case, the material was cDNA or gDNA derived from T cells, B-cell-depleted T cells, or PBMCs.

The protocol was immunoSEQ multiplex PCR, while the TCRdb copy is restricted to in-frame clones and leaves out a portion. The table records hundreds of thousands of clones, about 87% of them present only once. This receptor was taken from a woman aged 45-60 years with COVID-19, enrolled during active disease. The sequenced sample was peripheral blood. The chain carries TRBV19 and TRBJ2-3; 9 bases align to TRBD1. In DNA form, the CDR3 reads TGTGCCAGTAGTATTTCCAAACAGGGGGCCAAGACAGATACGCAGTATTTT. Translation: CASSISKQGAKTDTQYF.